This T cell receptor delta chain was profiled in a study of Vδ1+ human thymocytes. Remarks on this clone: Its antigen remains unidentified.

Sequences come from RNA converted to cDNA by reverse transcription. The CDR3 regions were amplified by multiplex PCR from V-gene primers to a constant-region primer. TCRdb re-called the multiplex PCR reads with CATT. The table records about 75,000 delta-chain clones, around 34% of them present only once. Points from the study as a whole: Thymic TRG and TRD repertoires appeared highly polyclonal, with Gaussian CDR3 length distributions.

This CDR3 has 17 amino acids. Germline V lookup: CDR1 TSWWSYY, CDR2 QGS. V was pared by 6 bases and J by 1 base, with 13 bases of the junction left unmatched. Input material: Vdelta1+ gamma-delta thymocytes from the thymus. As to subset: FACS-sorted CD3+ TCRalphabeta- TCRVdelta1+ TCRVdelta2- thymocytes. This TCR was recovered from a boy under two years old who had congenital heart surgery. The chain uses TRDV1 and TRDJ1; TRDD3 matches 8 bases. This CDR3 reads CALGATRGIGGTDKLIF. CDR3 DNA: TGTGCTCTTGGTGCAACCCGGGGGATAGGGGGCACCGATAAACTCATCTTT.